This TCR beta chain was recovered during a study of cytomegalovirus exposure and HLA in healthy donors. Study in general: The 110 million or so unique TCR beta sequences, from about 190 million T cells, were found by an earlier analysis. Of more than 350 genotyped donors, approximately 80% clustered with self-reported Caucasian donors. Findings of the study overall: Prior analysis indicated that the majority of TCR beta V segments exhibited productivity approximately 87% or approximately 30% of the time.

It was with 60 Vbeta and 13 Jbeta primers that the PCR ran. As handled by the study authors: An analysis performed later counted about 80 million unique TCR beta chains (roughly 11 million of them shared). Measured with immunoSEQ multiplex PCR; TCRdb has only the in-frame clones, and not every one. D and trimming come from the DNA, and the V and J calls and clone size come from that table. The sample gives about 81,000 clones, about 87% of which show up once; around 2.3% is in the top ten. As regards this clone: Its specificity is not known.

Germline assignment: CDR1 SNHLY and CDR2 FYNNEI. This CDR3 is 16 amino acids long. Trimming stripped 2 bases from V and 6 bases from J, with 16 bases between. This receptor was taken from a man between 18 and 29 years old in good health and CMV-seronegative. Specimen: PBMCs. The rearrangement uses TRBV2 and TRBJ2-2, with a possible D match to TRBD2 (5 bases). CDR3 in DNA: TGTGCCAGCAGTGAATCTAGGACTTTAGGCGCCGGGGAGCTGTTTTTT. This encodes CASSESRTLGAGELFF.